Detailed here is one T cell receptor (beta chain). The data belong to a study of blood T cell repertoires in COVID-19. Authors' processing steps: For nucleated cells, counts were estimated from reference gene primer amplification. Clones were read by immunoSEQ multiplex PCR, and TCRdb kept only the in-frame ones, dropping some. V and J calls and clone size are as listed in that table; D and trimming were resolved from the DNA. This sample has about 140,000 clones, with roughly 81% found just once. Germline CDR1 SGHRS, CDR2 YFSETQ. The CDR3 runs to 18 residues. V shed 3 bases and J 8 bases; nucleotides not matched to a gene: 22. Adults between about 18 and 95 years of age took part from some 25 US areas. Grouping used clinical history reported by participants in a survey and questionnaire.

What was sequenced was PBMCs or T cells enriched from blood (not recorded which). The sequence derives from a woman in her forties or fifties with acute COVID-19. The rearrangement uses TRBV5-1 and TRBJ1-2; 7 nucleotides line up with TRBD1. The chain's CDR3 is CASSSLGGQILPLGGYTF. The CDR3 DNA reads TGCGCCAGCAGCTCACTCGGGGGACAGATCCTTCCCCTGGGCGGCTACACCTTC.